This entry features one T cell receptor (beta chain) sequence. Its cognate antigen has yet to be identified. The junction and the germline gene differ at one end; a read error may be behind it. Collaborating institutions collected whole blood in K2EDTA tubes following their own protocols. For TCRbeta analysis, collaborators shipped samples in one of three forms: frozen whole blood, isolated PBMCs, or DNA extracted from either of those sample types. The germline V gene (reference sequence) sets CDR1 to DFQATT and CDR2 to SNEGSKA. Inclusive of the bounding cysteine and phenylalanine, the CDR3 is 11 residues long. CDR3 DNA is the only sequence kept; it has 33 bases, read in frame from the first base. The data belong to a study of blood T cell repertoires in COVID-19 (dated by TCRdb to about 2020). Regarding the research as a whole: The collaborator samples originated in the United States, Italy and Spain and spanned the acute and convalescent phases of COVID-19. The material from the prospective study consisted of cDNA or gDNA derived from T cells, B-cell-depleted T cells, or PBMCs. The dataset comprised deeply sampled blood TCRbeta repertoires from subjects exposed to, actively infected with, or recovered from COVID-19. The repertoires were released in a freely available public database intended as a resource for research on the immune response to SARS-CoV-2. The samples were drawn from the first 160 participants of the ongoing ImmuneRACE study and from more than 1,000 subjects provided by 6 global collaborators. Nearly every sample came with metadata listing a de-identified subject ID, COVID-19 status, age in years and sex. Where available, HLA class I and class II types were obtained from metadata supplied by the sample provider rather than from assay-based typing.

General conclusions and limits of the study: How much clinical and demographic metadata was included differed by source and by participant, and the metadata was provided uncurated.

TCRbeta CDR3 regions were amplified from genomic DNA using the immunoSEQ Assay, a bias-controlled multiplex PCR. The original pipeline was this. Within the assay, amplification of reference gene primers was used to estimate how many nucleated cells each sample contained. To quantify the absolute abundance of each unique TCRbeta CDR3 rearrangement, sequence reads were collapsed and filtered. Productive Simpson clonality was computed per sample as the square root of Simpson's diversity index over productive rearrangements. The clones in this table, taken by TCRdb from immuneACCESS, are in-frame only. Not every clone is retained; where verified, under half of the shortfall comes from an unresolved V gene, and the cause of the rest is unknown. The V and J calls and clone size were taken over from that table, and D and trimming were inferred from the DNA. The sample profile shows over 200,000 clones; less than 90% of them were found once. Together, the top ten hold 2.6% of the sample.

The chain employs TRBV20-1 and TRBJ1-4, with a weak D call of TRBD1 (6 bases match). The clonotype comes from a woman aged 65 to 85 with active or convalescent COVID-19. The sample comprised peripheral blood. The DNA sequence is TGCAGTGCCCCCGAGGGGGAAAGACTGTTTTTT. This sequence encodes CSAPEGERLFF.